The rows below give T cell receptor beta chains drawn from one sample of a study of T-cell reconstitution after alpha-beta-depleted transplantation in children. Each CDR3 protein is one row after TCRdb ran MiXCR on the PCR reads. In the table there are roughly 300,000 distinct CDR3 sequences, 11% of which are singletons. Sequences were derived from peripheral blood, sampled 180 days after TCRalphabeta/CD19-depleted stem cell transplant. These receptors originate from a male patient between 2 and 15 years old who had a stem cell transplant for chronic granulomatous disease, so the T cells may come from the graft donor. The CDR3 runs from the conserved cysteine through the conserved F or W.

v_call cdr3_aa
TRBV27 CASSLSGRTNTGELFF
TRBV28 CASSLGRWNYNEQFF
TRBV5-5 CASSFLAAGVGETQYF
TRBV7-9 CASSSTRVGEKLFF
TRBV30 CAWSSYRVGNEQFF
TRBV7-2 CASSWTRLETQYF
TRBV14 CASSLLAGAPRQYF
TRBV19 CASSSGLGQPQHF
TRBV7-2 CASRSTGGVSYEQYF
TRBV27 CASSLSGGLIQYF
TRBV20-1 CSAARERSSYEQYF
TRBV3-1 CASSQGPQDTQYF
TRBV29-1 CSAAPPIQETQYF
TRBV11-2 CASSLDLVRSNEQFF
TRBV19 CASSRDILPSYEQYF